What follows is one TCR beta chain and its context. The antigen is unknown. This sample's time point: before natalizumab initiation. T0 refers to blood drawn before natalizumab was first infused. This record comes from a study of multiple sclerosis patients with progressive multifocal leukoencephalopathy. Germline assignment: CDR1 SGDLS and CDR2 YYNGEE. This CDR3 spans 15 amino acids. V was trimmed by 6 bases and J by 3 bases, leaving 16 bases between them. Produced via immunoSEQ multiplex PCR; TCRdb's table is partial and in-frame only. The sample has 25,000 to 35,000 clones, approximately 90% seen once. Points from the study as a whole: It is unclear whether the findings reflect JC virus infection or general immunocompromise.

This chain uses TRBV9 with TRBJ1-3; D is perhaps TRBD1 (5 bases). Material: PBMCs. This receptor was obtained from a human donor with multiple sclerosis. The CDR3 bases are TGTGCCAGCACTAAGGGACGGGGGAGTGGAAACACCATATATTTT. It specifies CASTKGRGSGNTIYF.